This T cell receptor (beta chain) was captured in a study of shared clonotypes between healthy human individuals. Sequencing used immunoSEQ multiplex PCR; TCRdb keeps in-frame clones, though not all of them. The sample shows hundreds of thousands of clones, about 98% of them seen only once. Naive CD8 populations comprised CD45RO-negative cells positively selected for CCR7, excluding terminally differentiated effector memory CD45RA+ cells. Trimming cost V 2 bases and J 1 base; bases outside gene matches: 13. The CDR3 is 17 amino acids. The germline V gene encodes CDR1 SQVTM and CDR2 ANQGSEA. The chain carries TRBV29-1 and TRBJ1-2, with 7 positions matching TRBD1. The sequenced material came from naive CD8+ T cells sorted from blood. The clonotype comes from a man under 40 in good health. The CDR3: CSVETPPIRQGNYGYTF. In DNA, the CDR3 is TGCAGCGTTGAAACCCCCCCTATCCGACAGGGTAACTATGGCTACACCTTC.